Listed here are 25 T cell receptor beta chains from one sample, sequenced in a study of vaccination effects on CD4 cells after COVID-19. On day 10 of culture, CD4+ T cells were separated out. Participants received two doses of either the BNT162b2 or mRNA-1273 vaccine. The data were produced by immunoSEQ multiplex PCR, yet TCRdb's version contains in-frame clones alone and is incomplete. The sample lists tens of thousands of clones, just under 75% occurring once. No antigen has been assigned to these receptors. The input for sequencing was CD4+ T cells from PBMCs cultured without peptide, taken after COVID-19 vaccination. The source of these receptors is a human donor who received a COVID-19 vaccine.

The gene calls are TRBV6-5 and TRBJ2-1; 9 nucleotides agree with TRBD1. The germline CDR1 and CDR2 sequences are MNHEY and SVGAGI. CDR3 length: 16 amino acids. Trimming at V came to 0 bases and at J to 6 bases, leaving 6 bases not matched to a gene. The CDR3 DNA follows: TGTGCCAGCAGTTACTCGGGGGACAGGGCTACCAATGAGCAGTTCTTC. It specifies CASSYSGDRATNEQFF.

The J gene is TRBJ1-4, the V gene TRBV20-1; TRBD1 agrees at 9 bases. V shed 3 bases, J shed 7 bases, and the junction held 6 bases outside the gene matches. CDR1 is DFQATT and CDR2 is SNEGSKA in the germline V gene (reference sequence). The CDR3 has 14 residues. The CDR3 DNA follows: TGCAGTGCTAGTAAACAGGGGGCGCTTGAAAAACTGTTTTTT. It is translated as CSASKQGALEKLFF.

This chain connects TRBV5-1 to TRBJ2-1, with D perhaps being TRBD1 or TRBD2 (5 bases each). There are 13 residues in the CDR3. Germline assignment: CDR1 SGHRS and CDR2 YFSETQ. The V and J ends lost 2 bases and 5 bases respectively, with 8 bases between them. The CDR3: CASSFQGDNEQFF. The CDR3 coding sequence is TGCGCCAGCAGCTTTCAGGGAGACAATGAGCAGTTCTTC.

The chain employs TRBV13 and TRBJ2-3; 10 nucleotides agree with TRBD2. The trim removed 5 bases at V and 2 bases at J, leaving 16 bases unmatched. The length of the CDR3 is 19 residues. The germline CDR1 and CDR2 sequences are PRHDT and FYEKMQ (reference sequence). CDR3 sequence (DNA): TGTGCCAGCAGCCCGCAAGCGGGGGGGGCTCGAGGGGTCACAGATACGCAGTATTTT. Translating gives CASSPQAGGARGVTDTQYF. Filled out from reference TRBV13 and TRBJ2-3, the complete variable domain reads AAGVIQSPRHLIKEKRETATLKCYPIPRHDTVYWYQQGPGQDPQFLISFYEKMQSDKGSIPDRFSAQQFSDYHSELNMSSLELGDSALYFCASSPQAGGARGVTDTQYFGPGTRLTVL.

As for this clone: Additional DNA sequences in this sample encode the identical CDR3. CDR3 in amino acids: CASSLAGGPSTDTQYF. The DNA for the CDR3 is TGTGCCAGCAGCTTAGCGGGGGGCCCTAGCACAGATACGCAGTATTTT. The J gene is TRBJ2-3, the V gene TRBV7-2; D tentatively reads TRBD1 or TRBD2 (6 bases each). V was pared by 0 bases and J by 0 bases, with 10 bases between. This CDR3 is 16 amino acids long. Germline V gene lookup returns CDR1 SGHTA and CDR2 FQGNSA.

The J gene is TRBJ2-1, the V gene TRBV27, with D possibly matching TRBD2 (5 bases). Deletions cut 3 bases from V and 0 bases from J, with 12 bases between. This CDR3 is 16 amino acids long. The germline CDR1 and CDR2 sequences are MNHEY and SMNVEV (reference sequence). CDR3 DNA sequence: TGTGCCAGCAGTTTGGGAGCGTTCCACTCCTACAATGAGCAGTTCTTC. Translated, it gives CASSLGAFHSYNEQFF.

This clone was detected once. This chain's CDR3 is CASSGTNKDTQYF. CDR3 DNA sequence: TGCGCCAGCAGCGGAACCAACAAGGATACGCAGTATTTT. The J gene is TRBJ2-3, the V gene TRBV5-1; D remains unclear. Trimming cost V 4 bases and J 6 bases, with 12 bases left between them. The CDR3 length is 13 residues. Germline CDR1 is SGHRS and CDR2 is YFSETQ.

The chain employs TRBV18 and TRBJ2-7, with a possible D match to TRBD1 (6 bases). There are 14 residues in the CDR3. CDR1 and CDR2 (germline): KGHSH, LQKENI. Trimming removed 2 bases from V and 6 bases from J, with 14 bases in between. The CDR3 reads CASSPVTGDGEQYV. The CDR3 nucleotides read TGTGCCAGCTCACCAGTGACAGGAGACGGCGAGCAGTACGTC.

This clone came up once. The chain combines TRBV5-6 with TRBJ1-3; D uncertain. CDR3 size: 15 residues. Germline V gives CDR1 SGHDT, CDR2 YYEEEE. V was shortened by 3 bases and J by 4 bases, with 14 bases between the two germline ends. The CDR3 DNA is TGTGCCAGCAGCTCCTGGGGTCGTACGGGAAACACCATATATTTT. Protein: CASSSWGRTGNTIYF.

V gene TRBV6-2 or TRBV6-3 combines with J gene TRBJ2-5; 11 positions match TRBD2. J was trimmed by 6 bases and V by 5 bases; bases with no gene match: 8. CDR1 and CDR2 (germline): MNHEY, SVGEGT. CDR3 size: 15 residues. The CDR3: CASSGATSGGKTQYF. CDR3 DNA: TGTGCCAGCAGTGGGGCTACTAGCGGGGGTAAGACCCAGTACTTC.

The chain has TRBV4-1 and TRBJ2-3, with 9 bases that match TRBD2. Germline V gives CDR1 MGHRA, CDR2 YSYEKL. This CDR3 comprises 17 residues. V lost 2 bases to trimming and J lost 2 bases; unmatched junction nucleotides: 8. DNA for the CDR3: TGCGCCAGCAGCCAACCCCAACTAGCGGGCAACACAGATACGCAGTATTTT. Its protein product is CASSQPQLAGNTDTQYF.

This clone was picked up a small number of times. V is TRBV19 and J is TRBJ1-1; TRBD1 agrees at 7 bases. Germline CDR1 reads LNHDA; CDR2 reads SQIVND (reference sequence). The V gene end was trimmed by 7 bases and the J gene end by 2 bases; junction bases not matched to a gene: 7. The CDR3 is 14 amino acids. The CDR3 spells CASTSGQHNTEAFF. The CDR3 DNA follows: TGTGCCAGTACCTCGGGACAGCACAACACTGAAGCTTTCTTT. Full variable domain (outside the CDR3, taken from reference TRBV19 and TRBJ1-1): DGGITQSPKYLFRKEGQNVTLSCEQNLNHDAMYWYRQDPGQGLRLIYYSQIVNDFQKGDIAEGYSVSREKKESFPLTVTSAQKNPTAFYLCASTSGQHNTEAFFGQGTRLTVV.

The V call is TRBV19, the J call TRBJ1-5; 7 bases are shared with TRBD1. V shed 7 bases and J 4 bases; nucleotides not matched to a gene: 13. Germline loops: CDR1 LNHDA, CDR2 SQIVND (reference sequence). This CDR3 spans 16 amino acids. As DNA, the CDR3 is TGTGCCAGTACACCCCACGGAGGGGGCAAGAATCAGCCCCAGCATTTT. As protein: CASTPHGGGKNQPQHF.

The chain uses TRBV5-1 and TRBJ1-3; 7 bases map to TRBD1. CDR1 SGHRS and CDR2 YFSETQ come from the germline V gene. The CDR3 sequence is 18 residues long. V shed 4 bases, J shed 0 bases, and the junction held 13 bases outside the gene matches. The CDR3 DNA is TGCGCCAGCAGCCCACGGTTGGGCTCAGGGGGCTCTGGAAACACCATATATTTT. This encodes CASSPRLGSGGSGNTIYF.

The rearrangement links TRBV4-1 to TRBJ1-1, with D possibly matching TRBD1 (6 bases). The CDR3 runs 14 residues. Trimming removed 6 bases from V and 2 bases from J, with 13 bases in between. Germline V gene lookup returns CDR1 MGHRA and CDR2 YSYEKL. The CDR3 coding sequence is TGCGCCAGCAGGGGGGCAACGGTAAACACTGAAGCTTTCTTT. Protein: CASRGATVNTEAFF.

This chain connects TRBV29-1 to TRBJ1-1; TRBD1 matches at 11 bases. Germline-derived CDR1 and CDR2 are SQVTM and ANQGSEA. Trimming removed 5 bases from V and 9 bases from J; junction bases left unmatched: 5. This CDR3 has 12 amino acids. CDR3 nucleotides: TGCAGCGTTACTCTGGACAGGGGGCAAGCTTTCTTT. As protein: CSVTLDRGQAFF.

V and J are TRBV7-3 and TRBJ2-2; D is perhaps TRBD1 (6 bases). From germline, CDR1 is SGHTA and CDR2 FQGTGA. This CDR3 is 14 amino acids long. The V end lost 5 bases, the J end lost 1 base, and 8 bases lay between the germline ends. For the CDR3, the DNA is TGTGCCAGCAGCCTGGACAGGAACACCGGGGAGCTGTTTTTT. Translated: CASSLDRNTGELFF. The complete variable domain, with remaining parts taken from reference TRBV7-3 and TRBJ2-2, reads GAGVSQTPSNKVTEKGKYVELRCDPISGHTALYWYRQSLGQGPEFLIYFQGTGAADDSGLPNDRFFAVRPEGSVSTLKIQRTERGDSAVYLCASSLDRNTGELFFGEGSRLTVL.

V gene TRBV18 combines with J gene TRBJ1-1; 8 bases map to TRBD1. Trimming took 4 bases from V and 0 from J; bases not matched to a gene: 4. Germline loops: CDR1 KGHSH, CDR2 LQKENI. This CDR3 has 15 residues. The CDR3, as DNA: TGTGCCAGCTCACGAGGACAGGGATTGAACACTGAAGCTTTCTTT. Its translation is CASSRGQGLNTEAFF.

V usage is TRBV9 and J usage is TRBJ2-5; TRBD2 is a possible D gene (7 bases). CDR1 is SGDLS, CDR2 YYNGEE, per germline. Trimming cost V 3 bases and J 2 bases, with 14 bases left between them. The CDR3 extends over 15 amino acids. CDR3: CASSAYGRGQETQYF. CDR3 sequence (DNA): TGTGCCAGCAGCGCCTATGGGAGGGGGCAAGAGACCCAGTACTTC.

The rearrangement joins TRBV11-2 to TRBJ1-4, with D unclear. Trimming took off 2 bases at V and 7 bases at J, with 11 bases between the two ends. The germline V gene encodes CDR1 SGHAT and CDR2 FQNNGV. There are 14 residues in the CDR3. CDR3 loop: CASSLRIEGEKLFF. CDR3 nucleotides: TGTGCCAGCAGCTTAAGAATAGAGGGTGAAAAACTGTTTTTT.

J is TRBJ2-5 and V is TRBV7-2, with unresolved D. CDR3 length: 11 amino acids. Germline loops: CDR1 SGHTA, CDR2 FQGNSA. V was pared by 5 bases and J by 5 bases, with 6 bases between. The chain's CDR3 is CASSPGETQYF. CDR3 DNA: TGTGCCAGCAGCCCTGGCGAGACCCAGTACTTC.

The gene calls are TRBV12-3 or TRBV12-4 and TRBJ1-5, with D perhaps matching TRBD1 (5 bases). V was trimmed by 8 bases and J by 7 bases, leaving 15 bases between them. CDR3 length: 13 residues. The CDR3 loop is CASGGRGEQPQHF. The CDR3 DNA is TGTGCCAGCGGGGGAAGGGGAGAACAGCCCCAGCATTTT.

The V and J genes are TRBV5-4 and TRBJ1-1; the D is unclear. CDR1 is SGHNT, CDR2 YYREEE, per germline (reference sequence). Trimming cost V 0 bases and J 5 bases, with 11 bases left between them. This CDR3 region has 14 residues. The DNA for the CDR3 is TGTGCCAGCAGCTTGGAGGGCAGAATGACTGAAGCTTTCTTT. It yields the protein CASSLEGRMTEAFF.

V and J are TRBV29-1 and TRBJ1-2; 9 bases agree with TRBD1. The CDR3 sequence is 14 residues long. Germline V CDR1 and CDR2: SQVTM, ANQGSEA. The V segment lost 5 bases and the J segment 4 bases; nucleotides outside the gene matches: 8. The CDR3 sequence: CSVFDRGEAYGYTF. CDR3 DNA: TGCAGCGTTTTTGACAGGGGGGAAGCCTATGGCTACACCTTC.

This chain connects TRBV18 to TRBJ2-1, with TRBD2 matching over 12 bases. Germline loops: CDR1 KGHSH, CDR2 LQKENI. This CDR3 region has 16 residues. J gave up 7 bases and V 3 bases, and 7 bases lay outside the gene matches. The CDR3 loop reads CASSPLLAGGENEQFF. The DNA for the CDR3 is TGTGCCAGCTCACCTCTCCTAGCGGGGGGGGAAAATGAGCAGTTCTTC.